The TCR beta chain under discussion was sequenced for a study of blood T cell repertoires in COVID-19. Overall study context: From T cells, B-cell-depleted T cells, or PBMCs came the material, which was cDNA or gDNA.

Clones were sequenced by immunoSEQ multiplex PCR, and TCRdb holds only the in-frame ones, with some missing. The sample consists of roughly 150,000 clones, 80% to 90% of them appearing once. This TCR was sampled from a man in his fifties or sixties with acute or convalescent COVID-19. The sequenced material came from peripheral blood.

As DNA, the CDR3 is TGTGCCAGCAGTGAAAGACAGGGGATTGACAATCAGCCCCAGCATTTT. Its translation: CASSERQGIDNQPQHF. The gene calls are TRBV2 and TRBJ1-5; 8 bases fit TRBD1. The CDR3 length is 16 residues. Germline CDR1 reads SNHLY; CDR2 reads FYNNEI. V trimming: 2 bases; J trimming: 3 bases; junction bases outside the gene matches: 6. The full variable domain, completed using reference TRBV2 and TRBJ1-5, is EPEVTQTPSHQVTQMGQEVILRCVPISNHLYFYWYRQILGQKVEFLVSFYNNEISEKSEIFDDQFSVERPDGSNFTLKIRSTKLEDSAMYFCASSERQGIDNQPQHFGDGTRLSIL.